The source of this T cell receptor (beta chain) is a study of metastatic and nonmetastatic thyroid tumors. As for the study in general: Repertoires from blood and tumor or nodule tissue of malignant and benign thyroid patients were compared. Whole-study results and caveats: It was reportedly found that TCR beta diversity was significantly higher in malignant thyroid tumors than in benign nodules, a difference seen in both blood and tumor samples.

Comments on this clone: Antigen unknown.

The CDR3 contains 13 residues. Germline-derived CDR1 and CDR2 are GTSNPN and SVGIG (reference sequence). V lost 5 bases and J 9 bases, leaving 14 bases between the germline ends. In the authors' methods: A classifier of distant metastasis in papillary thyroid cancer was built from CDR3 differences (across clinicopathological groups). TCRdb re-called clones from the PCR reads using MiXCR. The authors' filters were not applied to this entry. This sample has about 48,000 clones, with 22% found just once. No patient had received any treatment before thyroid surgery. V gene TRBV30 combines with J gene TRBJ1-6; maybe TRBD1 (5 bases). The source is a male donor with papillary thyroid cancer or a benign thyroid nodule (not recorded which). Some clones in this sample may be carry-over from other donors' samples. Sequenced input: blood. The CDR3 nucleotides are TGTGCCTGGGCCGGGACGGCGTGTTCACCCCTCCACTTT. Its protein product is CAWAGTACSPLHF.